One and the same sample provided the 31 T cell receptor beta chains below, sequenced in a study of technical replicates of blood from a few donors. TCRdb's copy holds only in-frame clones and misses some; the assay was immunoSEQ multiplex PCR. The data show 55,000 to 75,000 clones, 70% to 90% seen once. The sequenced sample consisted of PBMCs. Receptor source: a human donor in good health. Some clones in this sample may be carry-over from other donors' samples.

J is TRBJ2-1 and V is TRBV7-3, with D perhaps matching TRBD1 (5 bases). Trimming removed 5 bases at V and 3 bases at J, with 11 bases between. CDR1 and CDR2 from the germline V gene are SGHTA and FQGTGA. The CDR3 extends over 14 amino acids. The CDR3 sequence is CASSPLGDYNEQFF. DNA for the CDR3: TGTGCCAGCAGCCCTCTAGGGGACTACAATGAGCAGTTCTTC.

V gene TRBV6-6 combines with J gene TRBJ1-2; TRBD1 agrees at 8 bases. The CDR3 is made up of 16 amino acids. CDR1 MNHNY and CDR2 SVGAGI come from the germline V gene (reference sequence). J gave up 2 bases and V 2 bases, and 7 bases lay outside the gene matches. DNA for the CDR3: TGTGCCAGCAGTTACACAAGACAGGGGAGGAACTATGGCTACACCTTC. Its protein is CASSYTRQGRNYGYTF.

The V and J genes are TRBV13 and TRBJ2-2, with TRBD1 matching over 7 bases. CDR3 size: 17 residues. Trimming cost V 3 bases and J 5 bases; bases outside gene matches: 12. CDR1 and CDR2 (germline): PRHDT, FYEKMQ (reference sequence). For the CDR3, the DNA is TGTGCCAGCAGCTTCGCATTAGTCCAACAGGGGACCGGGGAGCTGTTTTTT. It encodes CASSFALVQQGTGELFF.

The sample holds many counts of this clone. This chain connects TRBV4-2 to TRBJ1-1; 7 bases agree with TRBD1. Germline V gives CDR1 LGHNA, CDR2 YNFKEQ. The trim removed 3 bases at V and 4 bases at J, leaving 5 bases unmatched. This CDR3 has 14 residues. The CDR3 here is CASSQGQLSTEAFF. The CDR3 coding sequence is TGTGCCAGCAGCCAGGGACAGTTATCCACTGAAGCTTTCTTT.

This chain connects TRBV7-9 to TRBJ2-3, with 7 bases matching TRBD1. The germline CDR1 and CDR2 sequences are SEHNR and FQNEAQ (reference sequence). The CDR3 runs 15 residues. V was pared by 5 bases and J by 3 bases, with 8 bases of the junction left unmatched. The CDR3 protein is CASSIRQGGTDTQYF. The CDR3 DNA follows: TGTGCCAGCAGCATCAGACAGGGTGGGACAGATACGCAGTATTTT.

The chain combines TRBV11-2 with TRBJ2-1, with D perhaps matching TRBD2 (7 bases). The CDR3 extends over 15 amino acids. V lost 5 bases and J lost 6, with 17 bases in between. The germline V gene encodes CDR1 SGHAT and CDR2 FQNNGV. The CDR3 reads CASSPLGGPGNEQFF. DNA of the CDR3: TGTGCCAGCAGCCCGCTGGGGGGGCCGGGCAATGAGCAGTTCTTC.

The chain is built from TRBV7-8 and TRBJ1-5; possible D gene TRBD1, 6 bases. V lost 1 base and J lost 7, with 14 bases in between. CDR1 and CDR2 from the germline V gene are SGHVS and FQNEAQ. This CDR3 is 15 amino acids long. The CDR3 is CASSLGAGAGQPQHF. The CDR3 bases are TGTGCCAGCAGCTTAGGGGCAGGGGCTGGGCAGCCCCAGCATTTT. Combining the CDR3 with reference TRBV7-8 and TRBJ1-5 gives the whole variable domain GAGVSQSPRYKVAKRGQDVALRCDPISGHVSLFWYQQALGQGPEFLTYFQNEAQLDKSGLPSDRFFAERPEGSVSTLKIQRTQQEDSAVYLCASSLGAGAGQPQHFGDGTRLSIL.

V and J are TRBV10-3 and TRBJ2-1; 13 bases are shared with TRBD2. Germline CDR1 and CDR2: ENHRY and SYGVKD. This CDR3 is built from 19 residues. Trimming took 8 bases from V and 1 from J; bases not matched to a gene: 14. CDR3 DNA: TGTGCCATCCCCCTGACTAGCGGGGGGCCAGGTCTGTCCTACAATGAGCAGTTCTTC. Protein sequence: CAIPLTSGGPGLSYNEQFF.

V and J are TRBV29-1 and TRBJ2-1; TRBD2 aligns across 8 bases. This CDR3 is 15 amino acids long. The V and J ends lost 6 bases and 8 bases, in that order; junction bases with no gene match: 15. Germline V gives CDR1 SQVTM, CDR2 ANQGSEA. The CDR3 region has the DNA TGCAGCGTCATACAGCAGAGCGGGAGAAAGGATGAGCAGTTCTTC. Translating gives CSVIQQSGRKDEQFF.

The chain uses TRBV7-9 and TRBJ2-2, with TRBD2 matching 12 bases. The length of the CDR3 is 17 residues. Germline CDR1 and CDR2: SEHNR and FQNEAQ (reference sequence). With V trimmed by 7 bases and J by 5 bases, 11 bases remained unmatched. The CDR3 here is CASTPLTSGSETGELFF. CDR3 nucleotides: TGTGCCAGCACCCCGCTGACTAGCGGGAGTGAAACCGGGGAGCTGTTTTTT.

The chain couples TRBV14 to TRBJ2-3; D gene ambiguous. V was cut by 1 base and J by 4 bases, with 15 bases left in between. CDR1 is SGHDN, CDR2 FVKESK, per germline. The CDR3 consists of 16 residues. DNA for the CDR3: TGTGCCAGCAGCCAAGGGGTAGCCCCGAGAGCAGATACGCAGTATTTT. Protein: CASSQGVAPRADTQYF.

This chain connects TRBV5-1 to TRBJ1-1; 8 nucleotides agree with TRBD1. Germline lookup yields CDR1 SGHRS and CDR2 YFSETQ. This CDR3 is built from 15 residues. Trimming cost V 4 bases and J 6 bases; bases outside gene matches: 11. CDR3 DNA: TGCGCCAGCAGCATACGGACAGGGAAGAGAGCTGAAGCTTTCTTT. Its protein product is CASSIRTGKRAEAFF.

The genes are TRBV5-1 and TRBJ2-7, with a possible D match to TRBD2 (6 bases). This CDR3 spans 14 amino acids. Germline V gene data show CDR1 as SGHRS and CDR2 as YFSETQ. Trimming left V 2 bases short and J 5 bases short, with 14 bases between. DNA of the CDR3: TGCGCCAGCAGCTTTGGAGGGGCAGGAGACGAGCAGTACTTC. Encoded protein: CASSFGGAGDEQYF.

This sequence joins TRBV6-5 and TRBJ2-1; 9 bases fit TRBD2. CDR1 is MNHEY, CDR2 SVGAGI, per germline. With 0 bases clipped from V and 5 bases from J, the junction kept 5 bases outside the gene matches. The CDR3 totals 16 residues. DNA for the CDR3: TGTGCCAGCAGTTACTCGAATCTAGCGGGAAACAATGAGCAGTTCTTC. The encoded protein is CASSYSNLAGNNEQFF.

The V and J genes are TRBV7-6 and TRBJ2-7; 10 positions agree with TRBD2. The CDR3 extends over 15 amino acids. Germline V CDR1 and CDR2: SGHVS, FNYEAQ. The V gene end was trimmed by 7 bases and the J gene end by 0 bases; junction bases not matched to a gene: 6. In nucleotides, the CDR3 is TGTGCCAGCACCCAAAGACTAGCGGGCTCCTACGAGCAGTACTTC. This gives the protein CASTQRLAGSYEQYF.

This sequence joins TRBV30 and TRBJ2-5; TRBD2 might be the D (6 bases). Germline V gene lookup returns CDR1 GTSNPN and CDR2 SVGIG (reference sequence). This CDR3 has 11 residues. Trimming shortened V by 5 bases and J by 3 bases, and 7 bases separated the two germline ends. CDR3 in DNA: TGTGCCTGGGGGGGGAAAGAGACCCAGTACTTC. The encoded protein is CAWGGKETQYF.

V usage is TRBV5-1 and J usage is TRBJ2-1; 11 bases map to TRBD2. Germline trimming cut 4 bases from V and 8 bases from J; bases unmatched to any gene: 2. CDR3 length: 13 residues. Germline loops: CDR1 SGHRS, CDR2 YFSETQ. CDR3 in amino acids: CASSTSGGYEQFF. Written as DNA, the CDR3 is TGCGCCAGCAGCACTAGCGGGGGCTATGAGCAGTTCTTC.

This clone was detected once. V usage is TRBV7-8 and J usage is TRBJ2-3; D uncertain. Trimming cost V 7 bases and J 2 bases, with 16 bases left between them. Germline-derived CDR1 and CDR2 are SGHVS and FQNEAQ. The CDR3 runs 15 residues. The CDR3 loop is CASTPTEFYTDTQYF. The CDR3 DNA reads TGTGCCAGCACCCCTACAGAGTTTTACACAGATACGCAGTATTTT.

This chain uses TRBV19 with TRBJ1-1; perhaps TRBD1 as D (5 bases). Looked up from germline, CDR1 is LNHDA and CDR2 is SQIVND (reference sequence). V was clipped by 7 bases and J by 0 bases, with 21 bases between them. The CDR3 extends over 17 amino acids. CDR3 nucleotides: TGTGCCAGTACCTCCACGGGAGGGGCTTGGATGAACACTGAAGCTTTCTTT. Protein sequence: CASTSTGGAWMNTEAFF.

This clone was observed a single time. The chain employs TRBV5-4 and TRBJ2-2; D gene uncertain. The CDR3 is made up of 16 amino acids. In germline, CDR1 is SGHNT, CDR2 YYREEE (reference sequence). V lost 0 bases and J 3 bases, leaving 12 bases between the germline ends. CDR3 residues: CASSLELVLDTGELFF. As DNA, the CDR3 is TGTGCCAGCAGCTTGGAGCTAGTGTTAGACACCGGGGAGCTGTTTTTT.

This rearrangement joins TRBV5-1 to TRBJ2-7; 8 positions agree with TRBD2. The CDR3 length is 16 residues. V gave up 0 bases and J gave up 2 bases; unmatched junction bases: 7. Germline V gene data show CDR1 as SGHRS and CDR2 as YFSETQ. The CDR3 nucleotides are TGCGCCAGCAGCTTGGGGCTAGCGGGCGATCCCTACGAGCAGTACTTC. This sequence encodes CASSLGLAGDPYEQYF.

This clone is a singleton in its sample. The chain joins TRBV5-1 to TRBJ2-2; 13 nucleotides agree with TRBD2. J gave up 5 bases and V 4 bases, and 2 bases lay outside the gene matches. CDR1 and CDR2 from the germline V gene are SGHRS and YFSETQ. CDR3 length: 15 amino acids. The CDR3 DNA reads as TGCGCCAGCAGCCTGGGACTAGCGGGGACCGGGGAGCTGTTTTTT. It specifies CASSLGLAGTGELFF.

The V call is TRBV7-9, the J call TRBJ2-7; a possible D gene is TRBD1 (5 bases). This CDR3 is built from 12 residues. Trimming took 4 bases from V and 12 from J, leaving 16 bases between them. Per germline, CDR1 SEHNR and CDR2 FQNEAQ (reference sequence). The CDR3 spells CASSSADRGLYF. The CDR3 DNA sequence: TGTGCCAGCAGCTCCGCCGATAGGGGCCTGTACTTC.

The CDR3 sequence is CASSLDGGGADTQYF. In DNA, the CDR3 is TGTGCCAGCAGCTTAGACGGGGGGGGAGCGGATACGCAGTATTTT. This rearrangement joins TRBV11-3 to TRBJ2-3; 8 positions agree with TRBD2. Per germline, CDR1 SGHNT and CDR2 YENEEA. The CDR3 runs 15 residues. V was pared by 0 bases and J by 6 bases, with 5 bases of the junction left unmatched.

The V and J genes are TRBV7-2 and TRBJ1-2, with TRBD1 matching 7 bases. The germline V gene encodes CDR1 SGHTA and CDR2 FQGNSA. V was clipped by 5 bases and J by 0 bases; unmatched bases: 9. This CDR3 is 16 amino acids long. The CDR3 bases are TGTGCCAGCAGCCCAGGGACAGCCCTATCTAACTATGGCTACACCTTC. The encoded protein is CASSPGTALSNYGYTF.

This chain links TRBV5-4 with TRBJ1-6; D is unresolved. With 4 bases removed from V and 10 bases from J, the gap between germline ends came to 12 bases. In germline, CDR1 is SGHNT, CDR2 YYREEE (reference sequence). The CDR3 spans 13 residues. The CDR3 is CASSTSVASPLHF. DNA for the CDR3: TGTGCCAGCAGCACCTCCGTAGCGTCACCCCTCCACTTT.

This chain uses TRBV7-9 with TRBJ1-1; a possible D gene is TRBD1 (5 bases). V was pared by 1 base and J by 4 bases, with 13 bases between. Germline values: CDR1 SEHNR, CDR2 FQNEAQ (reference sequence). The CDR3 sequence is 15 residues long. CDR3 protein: CASSLGLGGSTEAFF. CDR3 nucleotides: TGTGCCAGCAGCTTAGGCCTCGGGGGGAGCACTGAAGCTTTCTTT.

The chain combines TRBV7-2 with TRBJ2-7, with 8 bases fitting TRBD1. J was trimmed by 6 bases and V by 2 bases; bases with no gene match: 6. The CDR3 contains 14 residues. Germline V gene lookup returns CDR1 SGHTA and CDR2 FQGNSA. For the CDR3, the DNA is TGTGCCAGCAGCTTATTAGGACAGGGTATCGAGCAGTACTTC. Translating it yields CASSLLGQGIEQYF.

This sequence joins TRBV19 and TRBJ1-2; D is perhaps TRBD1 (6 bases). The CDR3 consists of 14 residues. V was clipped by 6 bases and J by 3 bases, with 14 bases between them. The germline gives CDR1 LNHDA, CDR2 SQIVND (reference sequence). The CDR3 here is CASRDDRSYYGYTF. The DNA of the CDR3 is TGTGCCAGTAGAGATGACAGGAGCTACTATGGCTACACCTTC.

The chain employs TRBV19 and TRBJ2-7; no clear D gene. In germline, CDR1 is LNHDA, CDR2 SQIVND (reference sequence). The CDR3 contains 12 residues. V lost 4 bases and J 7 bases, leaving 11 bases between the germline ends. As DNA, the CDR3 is TGTGCCAGTAGTAAAAGGTCGGAGGAGCAGTACTTC. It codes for CASSKRSEEQYF.

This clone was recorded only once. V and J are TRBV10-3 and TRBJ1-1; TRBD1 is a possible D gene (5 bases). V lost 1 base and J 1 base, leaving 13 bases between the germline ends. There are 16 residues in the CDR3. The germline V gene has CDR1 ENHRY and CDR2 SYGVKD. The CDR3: CAISEFGGAPNTEAFF. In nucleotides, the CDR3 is TGTGCCATCAGTGAGTTCGGAGGGGCCCCGAACACTGAAGCTTTCTTT.